These 22 T cell receptor beta chains came from one sample sequenced in a study of cytotoxic CD8 clonotypes in ibrutinib-treated CLL. The assay was immunoSEQ multiplex PCR, and TCRdb's table has in-frame clones only and misses some. The sample has over 120,000 clones, around 81% seen once. The source was PBMCs, collected after 36 months of ibrutinib treatment. Source of these receptors: a human donor with chronic lymphocytic leukemia.

The V call is TRBV7-9, the J call TRBJ1-5; 11 bases agree with TRBD1. CDR1 is SEHNR and CDR2 is FQNEAQ in the germline V gene (reference sequence). After removal of 1 base from V and 7 bases from J, the junction contained 6 bases not matched to a gene. The length of the CDR3 is 16 residues. The CDR3 protein is CASSLDGQGARQPQHF. CDR3 in DNA: TGTGCCAGCAGCTTAGACGGACAGGGGGCTAGACAGCCCCAGCATTTT.

The chain couples TRBV11-3 to TRBJ2-1, with D possibly being TRBD1 (6 bases). Germline CDR1 and CDR2: SGHNT and YENEEA. CDR3 length equals 13 residues. Trimming removed 3 bases at V and 10 bases at J, with 13 bases between. The CDR3 region has the DNA TGTGCCAGCAGCTTTACAGGGATGGGCGAGCAGTTCTTC. As protein: CASSFTGMGEQFF.

This chain joins TRBV29-1 and TRBJ2-3; 8 bases map to TRBD1. The CDR3 is 15 residues long. Germline V gene data show CDR1 as SQVTM and CDR2 as ANQGSEA. The V and J ends lost 4 bases and 1 base, in that order; junction bases with no gene match: 7. CDR3 in DNA: TGCAGCGTTGTAAGGACAGGGTCGGGCACAGATACGCAGTATTTT. Protein: CSVVRTGSGTDTQYF.

The rearrangement joins TRBV4-1 to TRBJ2-7; D gene ambiguous. The CDR3 is 12 amino acids. V dropped 0 bases and J dropped 5 bases, with 5 bases sitting between them. The germline V gene encodes CDR1 MGHRA and CDR2 YSYEKL. The CDR3 loop is CASSQEGNEQYF. The CDR3 nucleotides read TGCGCCAGCAGCCAAGAGGGGAACGAGCAGTACTTC.

The chain uses TRBV5-4 and TRBJ2-2; perhaps TRBD1 as D (6 bases). The germline CDR1 and CDR2 sequences are SGHNT and YYREEE (reference sequence). Trimming shortened V by 2 bases and J by 6 bases, and 20 bases separated the two germline ends. The CDR3 runs 17 residues. The CDR3 is CASSLGRGGLGSGELFF. The CDR3 DNA follows: TGTGCCAGCAGCTTAGGCAGGGGCGGTCTCGGGTCCGGGGAGCTGTTTTTT.

The J gene is TRBJ1-1, the V gene TRBV7-6, with 10 nucleotides matching TRBD1. CDR3 length: 14 amino acids. V shed 5 bases, J shed 3 bases, and the junction held 3 bases outside the gene matches. Germline-derived CDR1 and CDR2 are SGHVS and FNYEAQ. In nucleotides, the CDR3 is TGTGCCAGCAGCGCGGGACAGGGGCACACTGAAGCTTTCTTT. Encoded protein: CASSAGQGHTEAFF. Using reference TRBV7-6 and TRBJ1-1 for the parts outside the CDR3, the full variable domain is GAGVSQSPRYKVTKRGQDVALRCDPISGHVSLYWYRQALGQGPEFLTYFNYEAQQDKSGLPNDRFSAERPEGSISTLTIQRTEQRDSAMYRCASSAGQGHTEAFFGQGTRLTVV.

The rearrangement uses TRBV6-5 and TRBJ2-7; 7 positions agree with TRBD2. Germline CDR1 and CDR2: MNHEY and SVGAGI. With 5 bases clipped from V and 3 bases from J, the junction kept 10 bases outside the gene matches. The CDR3 totals 15 residues. The CDR3 nucleotides are TGTGCCAGCAGTACCCTCTCCGGGACTAACTACGAGCAGTACTTC. It translates to CASSTLSGTNYEQYF.

This chain uses TRBV20-1 with TRBJ1-6; D gene ambiguous. The CDR3 is made up of 11 amino acids. Germline V gene data show CDR1 as DFQATT and CDR2 as SNEGSKA (reference sequence). V lost 3 bases and J 11 bases, leaving 8 bases between the germline ends. CDR3 bases: TGCAGTGCTAGGTCCGGGACACCCCTCCACTTT. This codes for CSARSGTPLHF.

The chain has TRBV10-2 and TRBJ2-3; 9 bases are shared with TRBD1. V lost 8 bases and J lost 1; bases outside the gene matches: 1. CDR1 and CDR2 (germline): WSHSY, SAAADI. This CDR3 spans 13 amino acids. The chain's CDR3 is CASRTGGTDTQYF. In DNA form, the CDR3 reads TGCGCCAGCCGGACAGGGGGCACAGATACGCAGTATTTT.

The gene calls are TRBV30 and TRBJ1-4, with D maybe TRBD1 (5 bases). Germline assignment: CDR1 GTSNPN and CDR2 SVGIG (reference sequence). CDR3 length equals 15 residues. V was shortened by 1 base and J by 3 bases, with 12 bases between the two germline ends. CDR3 sequence: CAWSDGQGPNEKLFF. The DNA of the CDR3 is TGTGCCTGGAGTGACGGACAAGGCCCTAATGAAAAACTGTTTTTT.

V and J are TRBV28 and TRBJ2-4, with D unresolved. Germline CDR1 and CDR2: MDHEN and SYDVKM. This CDR3 region has 12 residues. The germline V and J ends were trimmed by 1 base and 8 bases, with 6 bases remaining between them. CDR3 nucleotides: TGTGCCAGCAGTTTATCGAGAGACATTCAGTACTTC. Encoded protein: CASSLSRDIQYF.

The chain has TRBV27 and TRBJ1-1; 8 bases are a match to TRBD1. J gave up 0 bases and V 4 bases, and 1 base lay outside the gene matches. The CDR3 extends over 14 amino acids. CDR1 MNHEY and CDR2 SMNVEV come from the germline V gene (reference sequence). The CDR3 nucleotides are TGTGCCAGCAGTTGGACAGGGATGAACACTGAAGCTTTCTTT. The encoded protein is CASSWTGMNTEAFF.

This sequence joins TRBV15 and TRBJ2-7; D perhaps matches TRBD2 (5 bases). The germline CDR1 and CDR2 sequences are LNHNV and YYDKDF (reference sequence). V gave up 8 bases and J gave up 0 bases, with 8 bases separating them. The CDR3 has 12 amino acids. CDR3 sequence reads: CATSGSSYEQYF. The CDR3 DNA reads TGTGCCACCTCTGGGAGCTCCTACGAGCAGTACTTC.

The J gene is TRBJ2-3, the V gene TRBV7-8; no clear D gene. The germline CDR1 and CDR2 sequences are SGHVS and FQNEAQ. V was clipped by 2 bases and J by 6 bases, with 12 bases between them. The CDR3 consists of 14 residues. Written as DNA, the CDR3 is TGTGCCAGCAGCTTAAGGATGAAAAGTGATACGCAGTATTTT. It translates to CASSLRMKSDTQYF.

The V and J genes are TRBV5-8 and TRBJ1-1; 9 bases are shared with TRBD1. Trimming removed 8 bases from V and 6 bases from J; junction bases left unmatched: 14. The CDR3 has 15 amino acids. From germline, CDR1 is SGHTS and CDR2 YDEGEE. CDR3 amino acids: CASNNRDRVSAEAFF. The CDR3 bases are TGTGCCAGTAACAACCGGGACAGGGTTTCAGCTGAAGCTTTCTTT.

This clone showed up just once. The J gene is TRBJ2-7, the V gene TRBV10-3, with 11 nucleotides matching TRBD2. Germline V gene data show CDR1 as ENHRY and CDR2 as SYGVKD. The junction had 7 bases not matched to a gene; V was cut back by 7 bases and J by 5 bases. This CDR3 region has 14 residues. In DNA, the CDR3 is TGTGCCATCACCTGGACTAGCGGGTCTCACGAGCAGTACTTC. It encodes CAITWTSGSHEQYF.

The chain carries TRBV6-5 and TRBJ2-7; D unclear. The CDR3 loop spans 14 amino acids. Germline CDR1 MNHEY, CDR2 SVGAGI. V gave up 0 bases and J gave up 3 bases, with 9 bases separating them. The CDR3 nucleotides read TGTGCCAGCAGTTACTCGATGCCGGACTACGAGCAGTACTTC. The encoded protein is CASSYSMPDYEQYF.

This clone was observed a few times. This sequence joins TRBV7-8 and TRBJ1-1, with TRBD1 matching 8 bases. Looked up from germline, CDR1 is SGHVS and CDR2 is FQNEAQ. CDR3 length equals 14 residues. V trimming: 5 bases; J trimming: 4 bases; junction bases outside the gene matches: 6. The CDR3 DNA sequence: TGTGCCAGCAGCCCCCAGGGGGCGGGCACTGAAGCTTTCTTT. It encodes CASSPQGAGTEAFF.

The rearrangement links TRBV27 to TRBJ1-1; possible D gene TRBD1, 6 bases. Germline V gene lookup returns CDR1 MNHEY and CDR2 SMNVEV (reference sequence). CDR3 length: 16 amino acids. Between the trimmed V and J ends, which lost 6 bases and 5 bases, there was a span of 22 bases. CDR3: CASSPNGDSTGTEAFF. The CDR3 region has the DNA TGTGCCAGCAGCCCTAACGGGGACTCCACAGGGACTGAAGCTTTCTTT.

This clone was observed a single time. This rearrangement joins TRBV6-6 to TRBJ2-7; 8 bases are a match to TRBD1. CDR1 and CDR2 from the germline V gene are MNHNY and SVGAGI (reference sequence). V lost 6 bases and J lost 7; bases outside the gene matches: 11. The CDR3 consists of 14 residues. The CDR3 nucleotides are TGTGCCAGCAGAATGGACAGGGCGGGTGGGGAGCAGTACTTC. It translates to CASRMDRAGGEQYF.

This sequence joins TRBV27 and TRBJ2-3, with D perhaps TRBD2 (5 bases). Trimming removed 5 bases from V and 1 base from J, with 10 bases in between. This CDR3 is 14 amino acids long. Per the germline V gene, CDR1 is MNHEY and CDR2 is SMNVEV (reference sequence). For the CDR3, the DNA is TGTGCCAGCAGTCCGGGGTTGGGCACAGATACGCAGTATTTT. Translation gives CASSPGLGTDTQYF.

The chain is built from TRBV2 and TRBJ1-2; D unclear. The CDR3 contains 13 residues. Trimming cost V 6 bases and J 0 bases, with 8 bases left between them. Per germline, CDR1 SNHLY and CDR2 FYNNEI. CDR3 bases: TGTGCCAGCAGAGACAATGCTAACTATGGCTACACCTTC. Translating it yields CASRDNANYGYTF. Drawing the rest from reference TRBV2 and TRBJ1-2, the complete variable domain is EPEVTQTPSHQVTQMGQEVILRCVPISNHLYFYWYRQILGQKVEFLVSFYNNEISEKSEIFDDQFSVERPDGSNFTLKIRSTKLEDSAMYFCASRDNANYGYTFGSGTRLTVV.